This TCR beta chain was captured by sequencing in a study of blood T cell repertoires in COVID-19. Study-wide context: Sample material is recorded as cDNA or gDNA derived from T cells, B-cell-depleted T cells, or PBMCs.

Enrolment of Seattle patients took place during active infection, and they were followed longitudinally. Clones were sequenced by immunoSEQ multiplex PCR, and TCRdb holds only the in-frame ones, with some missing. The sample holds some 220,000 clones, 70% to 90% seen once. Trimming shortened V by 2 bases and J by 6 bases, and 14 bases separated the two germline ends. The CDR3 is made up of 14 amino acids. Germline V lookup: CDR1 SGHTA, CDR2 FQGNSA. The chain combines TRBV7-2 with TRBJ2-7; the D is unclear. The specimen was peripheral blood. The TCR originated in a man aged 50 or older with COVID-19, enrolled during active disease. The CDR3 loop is CASSLSRPAGEQYF. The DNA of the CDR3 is TGTGCCAGCAGCTTATCCAGGCCCGCTGGCGAGCAGTACTTC.